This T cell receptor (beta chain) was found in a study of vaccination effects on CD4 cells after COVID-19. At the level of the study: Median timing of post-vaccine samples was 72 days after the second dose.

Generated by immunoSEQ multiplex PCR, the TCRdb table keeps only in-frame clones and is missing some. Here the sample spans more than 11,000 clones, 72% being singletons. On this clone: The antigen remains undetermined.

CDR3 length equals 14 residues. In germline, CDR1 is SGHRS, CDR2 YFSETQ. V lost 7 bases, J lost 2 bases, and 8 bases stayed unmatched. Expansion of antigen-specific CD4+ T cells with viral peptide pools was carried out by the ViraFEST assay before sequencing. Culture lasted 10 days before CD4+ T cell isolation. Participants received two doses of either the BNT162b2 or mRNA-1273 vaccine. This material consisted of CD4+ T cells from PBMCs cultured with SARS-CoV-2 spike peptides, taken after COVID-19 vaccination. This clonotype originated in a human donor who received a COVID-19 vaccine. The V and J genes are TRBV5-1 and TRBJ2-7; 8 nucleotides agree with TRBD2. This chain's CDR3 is CASWGGGRPYEQYF. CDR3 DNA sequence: TGCGCCAGCTGGGGCGGGGGGCGACCCTACGAGCAGTACTTC.